These 17 T cell receptor beta chains were sequenced from one sample in a study of T cells in Graves' hyperthyroidism and ophthalmopathy. TCR beta CDR3 regions were amplified from RNA. Researchers ran a first-round RT-PCR on the TCR CDR3 using the HTBI primer set. TCRdb itself ran the multiplex PCR reads through MiXCR, one entry per CDR3 protein. The data show around 200,000 distinct CDR3 sequences, over 15% seen once. The sample was blood. The receptors were sampled from a woman in her 50s with Graves' hyperthyroidism.

This clonotype has ten or more counts. The chain uses TRBV27 and TRBJ2-3; 12 bases are a match to TRBD2. J was trimmed by 3 bases and V by 5 bases; bases with no gene match: 6. CDR3 size: 16 residues. Germline V gene lookup returns CDR1 MNHEY and CDR2 SMNVEV (reference sequence). The CDR3 nucleotides are TGTGCCAGCAGTGCTAGCGGGGGGGTAAGGACAGATACGCAGTATTTT. Translated, it gives CASSASGGVRTDTQYF.

There are many counts of this clonotype. The chain couples TRBV7-2 to TRBJ2-3; D is perhaps TRBD2 (5 bases). The CDR3 length is 15 residues. Germline V CDR1 and CDR2: SGHTA, FQGNSA. V lost 7 bases and J 0 bases, leaving 14 bases between the germline ends. The CDR3 loop reads CASKNMRVSTDTQYF. DNA of the CDR3: TGTGCCAGCAAGAACATGCGGGTTAGCACAGATACGCAGTATTTT.

The chain uses TRBV20-1 and TRBJ2-1; D is possibly TRBD2 (6 bases). The V end was cut by 7 bases, the J end by 7 bases, with 14 bases between. Germline CDR1 reads DFQATT; CDR2 reads SNEGSKA (reference sequence). The length of the CDR3 is 12 residues. CDR3 sequence reads: CSVLARWNEQFF. In DNA, the CDR3 is TGCAGTGTACTAGCAAGGTGGAATGAGCAGTTCTTC.

The chain joins TRBV9 to TRBJ2-7; no clear D. Germline V gene sequence: CDR1 SGDLS, CDR2 YYNGEE. The ends were cut back, 0 bases at V and 3 bases at J, with 13 bases in the middle. This CDR3 has 15 residues. The CDR3 is CASSVAPTRFYEQYF. CDR3 DNA: TGTGCCAGCAGCGTAGCCCCGACAAGGTTCTACGAGCAGTACTTC.

The gene calls are TRBV5-1 and TRBJ2-5; 9 bases agree with TRBD2. CDR3 length: 16 residues. Trimming at V came to 0 bases and at J to 5 bases, leaving 8 bases not matched to a gene. CDR1 is SGHRS, CDR2 YFSETQ, per germline. This CDR3 is CASSLVAGALKETQYF. Written as DNA, the CDR3 is TGCGCCAGCAGCTTGGTAGCGGGGGCTCTGAAGGAGACCCAGTACTTC.

The chain has TRBV18 and TRBJ1-6; D might be TRBD1 (5 bases). V lost 8 bases and J lost 8, with 19 bases in between. Germline assignment: CDR1 KGHSH and CDR2 LQKENI. This CDR3 comprises 15 residues. CDR3 protein: CASTTSGQRDSPLHF. The DNA for the CDR3 is TGTGCCAGCACAACTTCCGGACAACGCGATTCACCCCTCCACTTT. Full variable domain (remainder filled in from reference TRBV18 and TRBJ1-6): NAGVMQNPRHLVRRRGQEARLRCSPMKGHSHVYWYRQLPEEGLKFMVYLQKENIIDESGMPKERFSAEFPKEGPSILRIQQVVRGDSAAYFCASTTSGQRDSPLHFGNGTRLTVT.

V is TRBV7-9 and J is TRBJ1-6; D is uncertain. The CDR3 extends over 14 amino acids. V lost 1 base and J lost 15, with 16 bases in between. Germline V CDR1 and CDR2: SEHNR, FQNEAQ (reference sequence). CDR3 amino acids: CASSLGGLPSLLHF. In nucleotides, the CDR3 is TGTGCCAGCAGCTTAGGAGGGCTACCATCTCTCCTCCACTTT.

At least ten counts were recorded for this clonotype. The chain combines TRBV7-2 with TRBJ1-3, with D uncertain. The CDR3 consists of 12 residues. CDR1 and CDR2 (germline): SGHTA, FQGNSA. V was clipped by 5 bases and J by 8 bases, with 10 bases between them. The CDR3 DNA reads TGTGCCAGCAGCCGGTACGGGGACACCATATATTTT. This translates into CASSRYGDTIYF. The whole variable domain, remainder taken from reference TRBV7-2 and TRBJ1-3, is GAGVSQSPSNKVTEKGKDVELRCDPISGHTALYWYRQSLGQGLEFLIYFQGNSAPDKSGLPSDRFSAERTGGSVSTLTIQRTQQEDSAVYLCASSRYGDTIYFGEGSWLTVV.

This clonotype was found many times. The V call is TRBV6-1, the J call TRBJ1-3; D remains ambiguous. Between the trimmed V and J ends, which lost 2 bases and 0 bases, there was a span of 8 bases. Germline-derived CDR1 and CDR2 are MNHNS and SASEGT. This CDR3 has 15 residues. Written as DNA, the CDR3 is TGTGCCAGCAGTGAAAGGGTGAGCTCTGGAAACACCATATATTTT. This translates into CASSERVSSGNTIYF.

This clonotype was counted ten times or more. The rearrangement links TRBV14 to TRBJ2-6, with D possibly being TRBD1 (5 bases). The CDR3 length is 15 residues. The germline V gene has CDR1 SGHDN and CDR2 FVKESK. Trimming removed 2 bases at V and 3 bases at J, with 8 bases between. As DNA, the CDR3 is TGTGCCAGCAGCCAATGGGGCAGTGGGGCCAACGTCCTGACTTTC. This encodes CASSQWGSGANVLTF.

This sequence joins TRBV12-3 or TRBV12-4 and TRBJ2-1; TRBD2 matches at 11 bases. The V gene end was trimmed by 3 bases and the J gene end by 8 bases; junction bases not matched to a gene: 9. This CDR3 is built from 16 residues. CDR3 residues: CASSFHTLAGVDEQFF. CDR3 coding DNA: TGTGCCAGCAGTTTTCATACACTAGCGGGAGTGGATGAGCAGTTCTTC.

CDR3 protein: CASSLGTGMGSPLHF. The CDR3 DNA is TGTGCCAGCAGCTTAGGGACAGGGATGGGTTCACCCCTCCACTTT. The genes are TRBV7-6 and TRBJ1-6, with 8 bases lining up with TRBD1. Germline CDR1 reads SGHVS; CDR2 reads FNYEAQ. After removal of 1 base from V and 9 bases from J, the junction contained 5 bases not matched to a gene. This CDR3 contains 15 residues.

V usage is TRBV19 and J usage is TRBJ2-2; weak D call: TRBD2 (6 bases). Germline V gives CDR1 LNHDA, CDR2 SQIVND (reference sequence). The CDR3 consists of 14 residues. Trimming shortened V by 7 bases and J by 5 bases, and 14 bases separated the two germline ends. CDR3 sequence reads: CASNKPGGTGELFF. The CDR3 DNA follows: TGTGCCAGTAACAAACCCGGGGGTACCGGGGAGCTGTTTTTT.

This clonotype has a count of ten or more. The chain carries TRBV3-1 and TRBJ2-7, with a weak D call TRBD1 (5 bases). Trimming left V 0 bases short and J 1 base short, with 10 bases between. The germline V gene has CDR1 LGHDT and CDR2 YNNKEL (reference sequence). The CDR3 is 15 amino acids. Written as DNA, the CDR3 is TGTGCCAGCAGCCAAGATTGGGGCCTGTCCTACGAGCAGTACTTC. Residues: CASSQDWGLSYEQYF.

This clonotype was seen many times. J is TRBJ1-1 and V is TRBV14, with TRBD1 matching 8 bases. The junction had 8 bases not matched to a gene; V was cut back by 2 bases and J by 3 bases. Germline CDR1 is SGHDN and CDR2 is FVKESK. The CDR3 sequence is 16 residues long. The CDR3 protein is CASSQITGTGYTEAFF. The DNA for the CDR3 is TGTGCCAGCAGCCAAATCACGGGGACAGGATACACTGAAGCTTTCTTT.

This clonotype was recorded only once. CDR3 nucleotide sequence: TGTGCCAGCAGCCCCGGACCGAGGAGAGAGACCCAGTACTTC. Translating it yields CASSPGPRRETQYF. The gene calls are TRBV7-2 and TRBJ2-5; D not resolved. Trimming removed 5 bases from V and 4 bases from J, with 14 bases in between. The length of the CDR3 is 14 residues. Per germline, CDR1 SGHTA and CDR2 FQGNSA.

This clonotype was seen ten or more times. The chain uses TRBV4-3 and TRBJ1-1; TRBD1 agrees at 8 bases. The CDR3 extends over 16 amino acids. Per germline, CDR1 LGHNA and CDR2 YSLEER. V was pared by 0 bases and J by 5 bases, with 8 bases of the junction left unmatched. CDR3 in amino acids: CASSQEPTGAGTEAFF. The CDR3 nucleotides read TGCGCCAGCAGCCAAGAACCGACAGGGGCAGGAACTGAAGCTTTCTTT.